A selection of T cell receptor beta chains follows, all from one sample in a study of low-dose radiotherapy and immunotherapy resistance in tumors. TCRdb itself ran the reads through MiXCR, one entry per CDR3 protein. The table lists 65,000 to 100,000 distinct CDR3 sequences, roughly a sixth of them singletons. The specimen comprised PBMCs, sampled before treatment. The receptors shown here come from a male donor with prostate cancer. The CDR3 runs from the conserved cysteine through the conserved F or W. The D gene is left open where the match is weak. A clone size is listed for some rows: how often the clone was seen (once, few, many), or a class if it is expanded.

clone size,J gene,V gene,D gene,CDR3 DNA,CDR3 protein
once,TRBJ2-3,TRBV12-3/TRBV12-4,NA,TGTGCCAGGGGGGGGCCAAAAACCACAGATACGCAGTATTTT,CARGGPKTTDTQYF
many,TRBJ1-5,TRBV7-9,NA,TGTGCCAGCAGCTTGGGGGTCCAGCCCCAGCATTTT,CASSLGVQPQHF
many,TRBJ2-7,TRBV5-1,NA,TGCGCCAGCAGCTTCGGCCAGAACTCCTACGAGCAGTACTTC,CASSFGQNSYEQYF
NA,TRBJ1-1,TRBV6-2/TRBV6-3,TRBD1,TGTGCCAGCAGTTCTCAGGACAGGGCGGGAGCTGAAGCTTTCTTT,CASSSQDRAGAEAFF
NA,TRBJ1-1,TRBV3-1,NA,TGTGCCAGCAGCCAAGCGGGCAGGCCGGACACTGAAGCTTTCTTT,CASSQAGRPDTEAFF
once,TRBJ2-1,TRBV28,NA,TGTGCCAGCAGTTTAGCTGGGGTCAGCTCCTACAATGAGCAGTTCTTC,CASSLAGVSSYNEQFF
many,TRBJ2-7,TRBV29-1,NA,TGCAGCGTGGCCCGGGGTGTGGGCACCTACGAGCAGTACTTC,CSVARGVGTYEQYF
many,TRBJ1-3,TRBV29-1,NA,TGCAGCGTTGAGCAGGACTCTGGAAACACCATATATTTT,CSVEQDSGNTIYF
many,TRBJ2-7,TRBV5-1,NA,TGCGCCAGCAGCCTCACAGGGCGGGGAGGAACCTACGAGCAGTACTTC,CASSLTGRGGTYEQYF
many,TRBJ2-7,TRBV2,TRBD2,TGTGCCAGCACAGCGGGGCCGAGGAGCGAGCAGTACTTC,CASTAGPRSEQYF
many,TRBJ2-3,TRBV7-9,NA,TGTGCCAGCAGCGCGTGGACTGCTAGCACAGATACGCAGTATTTT,CASSAWTASTDTQYF
many,TRBJ1-6,TRBV4-1,NA,TGCGCCAGCAGCCAAGCAGGGGCTAGGTCACCCCTCCACTTT,CASSQAGARSPLHF
many,TRBJ2-5,TRBV3-1,TRBD2,TGTGCCAGCAGCCAGCCCAGTAGGTGGCTAGCGGGAGAGACCCAGTACTTC,CASSQPSRWLAGETQYF
many,TRBJ2-7,TRBV11-2,TRBD2,TGTGCCAGCAGCTTAATGCTTTCACTAGCGGTCTCCTACGAGCAGTACTTC,CASSLMLSLAVSYEQYF
many,TRBJ2-3,TRBV7-7,TRBD2,TGTGCCAGCAGCCCGGGCGCGGGGGGAGGAACAGATACGCAGTATTTT,CASSPGAGGGTDTQYF
many,TRBJ1-2,TRBV12-3/TRBV12-4,NA,TGTGCCAGCAGTCACACTAGGAGTGGCTACACCTTC,CASSHTRSGYTF
many,TRBJ1-4,TRBV29-1,NA,TGTGCGTCCCGAGAGGGGGAAAAACTGTTTTTT,CASREGEKLFF
once,TRBJ2-7,TRBV5-1,TRBD1,TGCGCCAGCAGCTTGGAGGGACAGGGTACCGGCTACGAGCAGTACTTC,CASSLEGQGTGYEQYF
many,TRBJ1-6,TRBV6-6,NA,TGTGCCAGCAGTTACTCGGGAGGCGTTGGTAATTCACCCCTCCACTTT,CASSYSGGVGNSPLHF
many,TRBJ2-2,TRBV27,NA,TGTGCCAGCAGCCTCCTTGGGGGGCCGGGGGAGCTGTTTTTT,CASSLLGGPGELFF
NA,TRBJ2-5,TRBV4-1,TRBD1,TGCGCCAGCAGCCAAGGGCCAGAACAGGGGGCAAGGGAGACCCAGTACTTC,CASSQGPEQGARETQYF
many,TRBJ2-3,TRBV20-1,TRBD2,TGCAGTGCTCGTTGGACTAGCGGGGGTCGAGATACGCAGTATTTT,CSARWTSGGRDTQYF
once,TRBJ1-3,TRBV18,NA,TGTGCCAGCTCGGGGACTGCTGGAAACACCATATATTTT,CASSGTAGNTIYF
many,TRBJ2-3,TRBV7-3,NA,TGTGCCAGCAGCTTAGTTGGGGACGCAGATACGCAGTATTTT,CASSLVGDADTQYF
NA,TRBJ2-1,TRBV11-2,NA,TGTGCCAGCAGCGTCCGGGGGACCAGCTACAATGAGCAGTTCTTC,CASSVRGTSYNEQFF
many,TRBJ2-5,TRBV7-9,NA,TGTGCCAGCAGCTTACAGGGATTGAAGGAGACCCAGTACTTC,CASSLQGLKETQYF
many,TRBJ2-3,TRBV11-2,NA,TGTGCCAGCAGCTTGAGTAGTCGAGATACGCAGTATTTT,CASSLSSRDTQYF
many,TRBJ2-3,TRBV9,NA,TGTGCCAGCAGCACCCGAGAACGGGGGACGCCGCAGTGG,CASSTRERGTPQW
NA,TRBJ2-7,TRBV30,NA,TGTGCCTGGATAGGGGCCTACGAGCAGTACTTC,CAWIGAYEQYF
NA,TRBJ2-7,TRBV29-1,NA,TGCAGCGTCCCGGGTCGTACCTACTACGAGCAGTACTTC,CSVPGRTYYEQYF
many,TRBJ2-4,TRBV3-1,NA,TGTGCCAGCAGCCAAGTGCCAGGGCGCATGGACATTCAGTACTTC,CASSQVPGRMDIQYF
NA,TRBJ2-1,TRBV20-1,NA,TGCAGTGCTAGCGGCATAAACAATGAGCAGTTCTTC,CSASGINNEQFF
many,TRBJ1-1,TRBV29-1,TRBD1,TGCAGCGTCCCCGGGACAGGGAACACTGAAGCTTTCTTT,CSVPGTGNTEAFF
many,TRBJ2-2,TRBV18,NA,TGTGCCAGCTCACCACAAGGACACACCGGGGAGCTGTTTTTT,CASSPQGHTGELFF
many,TRBJ2-7,TRBV4-2,TRBD2,TGTGCCAGCAGCCAACGAGCGGGAGACTACGAGCAGTACTTC,CASSQRAGDYEQYF
many,TRBJ2-1,TRBV11-2,NA,TGTGCCAGCAGCGGCTCGGGTGCTGAGCAGTTCTTC,CASSGSGAEQFF
many,TRBJ2-6,TRBV11-2,NA,TGTGCCAGCAGCCCACCCGCCTCTGGGGCCAACGTCCTGACTTTC,CASSPPASGANVLTF
many,TRBJ2-5,TRBV6-2/TRBV6-3,NA,TGTGCCAGCGGGGTACGACAAGAGACCCAGTACTTC,CASGVRQETQYF
few,TRBJ2-7,TRBV7-1,TRBD1,TGTGCCAGCAGTAAAGACAGGGGATCCCACGAGCAGTACTTC,CASSKDRGSHEQYF
many,TRBJ2-7,TRBV3-1,NA,TGTGCCAGCAGCCAAGGGGCGGAGGACCACGAGCAGTACTTC,CASSQGAEDHEQYF
NA,TRBJ2-5,TRBV5-1,TRBD2,TGCGCCAGCAGCTTGGTCACTAGCGGGGGACCTCAAGAGACCCAGTACTTC,CASSLVTSGGPQETQYF
many,TRBJ2-5,TRBV6-5,TRBD1,TGTGCCAGCAGTCCCCAGGGGGCGGTTCGAGAGACCCAGTACTTC,CASSPQGAVRETQYF
many,TRBJ1-1,TRBV3-1,NA,TGTGCCAGCAGCCATCATGCAGGAAAGAACACTGAAGCTTTCTTT,CASSHHAGKNTEAFF
many,TRBJ2-2,TRBV13,NA,TGTGCCAGCAGCTTCAGACAAAGACAAGTCGGGGAGCTGTTTTTT,CASSFRQRQVGELFF
many,TRBJ1-2,TRBV10-3,NA,TGTGCCATCAGCGAATGGAGGAAACGGGAGTATGGCTACACCTTC,CAISEWRKREYGYTF
many,TRBJ2-2,TRBV20-1,NA,TGCAGTGCACGAGCGCCCGAAGATACCGGGGAGCTGTTTTTT,CSARAPEDTGELFF
few,TRBJ2-1,TRBV11-2,NA,TGTGCCAGCAGCTTAGCCGGCAGGGTGAATTACAATGAGCAGTTCTTC,CASSLAGRVNYNEQFF
many,TRBJ1-1,TRBV29-1,NA,TGCAGCGGGGGTGGAGGGGTAGGGGCAAGCACTGAAGCTTTCTTT,CSGGGGVGASTEAFF
many,TRBJ2-3,TRBV7-6,TRBD2,TGTGCCAGCAGCTTAGCCTCCAGCGGGGACACAGATACGCAGTATTTT,CASSLASSGDTDTQYF
many,TRBJ1-1,TRBV3-1,TRBD1,TGTGCCAGCAGTCCGGACAGGGCGGCTGAAGCTTTCTTT,CASSPDRAAEAFF
NA,TRBJ2-7,TRBV2,NA,TGTGCCAGCACCCCAGGGGGGGGGGGCTACGAGCGGTACTTC,CASTPGGGGYERYF
many,TRBJ1-1,TRBV19,TRBD1,TGTGCCAGTAGTTCCTGGACAGGGAAAGCGTTGGCTGAAGCTTTCTTT,CASSSWTGKALAEAFF
few,TRBJ2-7,TRBV6-5,NA,TGTGCCAGCAGTAAAGCCAGGGAGTATAGCTCCTACGAGCAGTACTTC,CASSKAREYSSYEQYF
many,TRBJ2-7,TRBV12-3/TRBV12-4,TRBD1,TGTGCCAGCAGTTTAAGGGGACAGGGGGCGCTCGGACCCCATTACGAGCAGTACTTC,CASSLRGQGALGPHYEQYF
NA,TRBJ2-3,TRBV7-8,TRBD2,TGTGCCAGCAGCTTTGCTAGCGGGGGGACAGATACGCAGTATTTT,CASSFASGGTDTQYF
NA,TRBJ1-4,TRBV27,NA,TGTGCCAGCAGACCAGGGACAAAGGCTAATGAAAAACTGTTTTTT,CASRPGTKANEKLFF
many,TRBJ2-7,TRBV20-1,TRBD1,TGCAGTGCTAGAGATGGTCTGGGACAGGCCTCCTACGAGCAGTACTTC,CSARDGLGQASYEQYF